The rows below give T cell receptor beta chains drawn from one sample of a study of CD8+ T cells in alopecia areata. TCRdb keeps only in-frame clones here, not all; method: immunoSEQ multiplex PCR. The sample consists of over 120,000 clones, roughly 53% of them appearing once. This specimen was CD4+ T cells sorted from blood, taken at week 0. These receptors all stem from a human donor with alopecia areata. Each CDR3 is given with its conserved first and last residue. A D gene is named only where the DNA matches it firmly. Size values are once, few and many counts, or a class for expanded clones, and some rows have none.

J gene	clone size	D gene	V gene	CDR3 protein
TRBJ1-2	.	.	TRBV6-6	CASRRDAPNGYTF
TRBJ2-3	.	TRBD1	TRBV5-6	CASSGQGADTQYF
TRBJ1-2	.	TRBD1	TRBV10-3	CAIRPTGDYGYTF
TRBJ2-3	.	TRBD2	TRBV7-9	CASSPELGTSGGAPDTQYF
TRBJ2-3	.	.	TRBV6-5	CASSYLDTQYF
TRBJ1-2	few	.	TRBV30	CAWSANDGTHLTF
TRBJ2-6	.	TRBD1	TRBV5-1	CASSVGQGTGANVLTF
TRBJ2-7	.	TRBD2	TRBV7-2	CASSFPREGAEQYF
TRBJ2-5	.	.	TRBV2	CASSDRAETQYF
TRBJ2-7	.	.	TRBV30	CAWSVGPNSYEQYF
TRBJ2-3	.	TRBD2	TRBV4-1	CASSQELAGGDTQYF
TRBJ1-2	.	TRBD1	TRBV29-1	CSLDGQGANYGYTF
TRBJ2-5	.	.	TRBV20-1	CSARAQETQYF
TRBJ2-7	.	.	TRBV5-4	CASSLPPTYEQYF
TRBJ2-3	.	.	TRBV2	CASSVNTQYF
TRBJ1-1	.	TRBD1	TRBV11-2	CASSTYRGAFF
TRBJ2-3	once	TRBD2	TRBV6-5	CASSPAGGSDTQYF
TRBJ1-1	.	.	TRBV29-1	CSVEAAGVRNTEAFF
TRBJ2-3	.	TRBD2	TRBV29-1	CSARLAGGSAQYF
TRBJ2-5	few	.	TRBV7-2	CASSERRGGETQYF
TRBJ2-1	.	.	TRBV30	CAWSVQGFNEQFF
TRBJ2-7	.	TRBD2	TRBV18	CASSPSRGRVYEQYF
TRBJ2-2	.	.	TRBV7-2	CASSLLGSNTGELFF
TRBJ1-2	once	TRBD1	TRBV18	CASSPPGQVDYGYTF
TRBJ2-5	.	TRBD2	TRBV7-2	CASRGGGATGAQYF
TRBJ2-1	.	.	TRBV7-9	CASSSTRESPYNEQFF
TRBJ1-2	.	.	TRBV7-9	CASSAGVGGGYTF
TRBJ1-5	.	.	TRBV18	CASSPRDIDSLSNQPQHF
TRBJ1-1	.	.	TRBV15	CATSRDAIQGTEAFF
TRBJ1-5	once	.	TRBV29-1	CSVEVRQYNQPQHF
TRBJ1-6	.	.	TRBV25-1	CASSESGQGSNSPLHF
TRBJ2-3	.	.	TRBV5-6	CASSLDSRTDTQYF
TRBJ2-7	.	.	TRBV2	CASSERGQISYEQYF
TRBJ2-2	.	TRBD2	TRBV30	CASRGGSSRTGELFF
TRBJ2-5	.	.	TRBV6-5	CASSYSVGLANHRYF
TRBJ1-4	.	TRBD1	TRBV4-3	CASSPSGTGSEKLFF
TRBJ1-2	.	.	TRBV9	CASNLQGSYGYTF
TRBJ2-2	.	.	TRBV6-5	CASSHLGNTGELFF
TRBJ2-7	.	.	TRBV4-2	CASSQDLVSSYEQYF
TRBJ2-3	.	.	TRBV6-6	CASSYGDTQYF
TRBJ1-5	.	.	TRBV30	CAWSLMGNQPQHF
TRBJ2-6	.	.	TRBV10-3	CANRQSDSGANVLTF
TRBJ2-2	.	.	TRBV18	CASSPRTTNTGELFF
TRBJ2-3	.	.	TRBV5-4	CASSFDADTQYF
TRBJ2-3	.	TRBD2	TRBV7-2	CASSFSGGDLYF
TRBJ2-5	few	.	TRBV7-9	CASSFGPGETQYF
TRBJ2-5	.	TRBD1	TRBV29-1	CSARQGGGETQYF
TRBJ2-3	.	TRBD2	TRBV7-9	CASSSGTSGTDTQYF
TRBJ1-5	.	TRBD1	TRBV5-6	CARGGTGDFCNQPQHF
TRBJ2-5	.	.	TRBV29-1	CSALVQETQYF